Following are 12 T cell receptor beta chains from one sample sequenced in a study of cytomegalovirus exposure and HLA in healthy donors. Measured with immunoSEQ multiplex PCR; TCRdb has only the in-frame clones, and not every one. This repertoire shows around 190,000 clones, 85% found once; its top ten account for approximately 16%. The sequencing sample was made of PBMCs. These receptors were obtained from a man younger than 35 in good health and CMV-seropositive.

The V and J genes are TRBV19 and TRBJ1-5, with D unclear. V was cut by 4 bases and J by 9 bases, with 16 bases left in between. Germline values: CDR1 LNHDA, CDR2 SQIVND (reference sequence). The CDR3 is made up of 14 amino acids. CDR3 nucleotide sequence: TGTGCCAGTAGTACCACTCCCCGTTTGCCGCCCCAGCATTTT. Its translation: CASSTTPRLPPQHF.

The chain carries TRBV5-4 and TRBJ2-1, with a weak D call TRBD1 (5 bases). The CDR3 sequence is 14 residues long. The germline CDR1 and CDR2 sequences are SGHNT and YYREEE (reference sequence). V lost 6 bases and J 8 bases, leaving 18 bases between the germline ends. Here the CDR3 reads CASIPDGAPHEQFF. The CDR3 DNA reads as TGTGCCAGCATCCCAGATGGGGCACCCCATGAGCAGTTCTTC.

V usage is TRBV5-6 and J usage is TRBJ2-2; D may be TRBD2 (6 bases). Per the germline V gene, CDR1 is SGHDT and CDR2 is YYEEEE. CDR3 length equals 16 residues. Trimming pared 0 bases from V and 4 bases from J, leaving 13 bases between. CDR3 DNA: TGTGCCAGCAGCTTGGCAAGGGAGGCGGCCACCGGGGAGCTGTTTTTT. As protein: CASSLAREAATGELFF. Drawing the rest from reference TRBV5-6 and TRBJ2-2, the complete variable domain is DAGVTQSPTHLIKTRGQQVTLRCSPKSGHDTVSWYQQALGQGPQFIFQYYEEEERQRGNFPDRFSGHQFPNYSSELNVNALLLGDSALYLCASSLAREAATGELFFGEGSRLTVL.

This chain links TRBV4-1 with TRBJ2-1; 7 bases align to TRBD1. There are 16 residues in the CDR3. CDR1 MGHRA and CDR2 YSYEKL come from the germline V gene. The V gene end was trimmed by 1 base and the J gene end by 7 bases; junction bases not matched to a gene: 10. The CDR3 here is CASSQVTGDAKNEQFF. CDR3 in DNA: TGCGCCAGCAGCCAAGTAACAGGGGACGCCAAGAATGAGCAGTTCTTC.

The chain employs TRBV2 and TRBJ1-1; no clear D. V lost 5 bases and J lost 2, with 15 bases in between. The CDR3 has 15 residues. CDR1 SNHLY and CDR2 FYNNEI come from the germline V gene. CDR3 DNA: TGTGCCAGCAGTAGAGGGATTACCTTAAACACTGAAGCTTTCTTT. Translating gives CASSRGITLNTEAFF.

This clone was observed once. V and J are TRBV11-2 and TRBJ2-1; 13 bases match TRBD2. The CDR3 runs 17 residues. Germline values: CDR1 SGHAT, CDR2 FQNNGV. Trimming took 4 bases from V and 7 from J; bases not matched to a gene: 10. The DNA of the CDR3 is TGTGCCAGCAGCTCAATACCCGGGACTAGCGGGGATAATGAGCAGTTCTTC. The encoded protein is CASSSIPGTSGDNEQFF.

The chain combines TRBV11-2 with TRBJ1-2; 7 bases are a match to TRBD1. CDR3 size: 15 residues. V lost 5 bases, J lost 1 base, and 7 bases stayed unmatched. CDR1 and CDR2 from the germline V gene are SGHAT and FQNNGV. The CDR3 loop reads CASSTIQGLNYGYTF. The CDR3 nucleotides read TGTGCCAGCAGCACTATACAGGGGCTTAACTATGGCTACACCTTC.

CDR3 coding DNA: TGTGCCAGCAGTAATACCGGGACAGGGCTCCACGAGCAGTACTTC. As protein: CASSNTGTGLHEQYF. The chain carries TRBV5-6 and TRBJ2-7; 9 nucleotides align to TRBD1. The CDR3 consists of 15 residues. V trimming: 5 bases; J trimming: 5 bases; junction bases outside the gene matches: 11. Germline V gives CDR1 SGHDT, CDR2 YYEEEE. Looking up the rest from reference TRBV5-6 and TRBJ2-7 gives the full variable domain: DAGVTQSPTHLIKTRGQQVTLRCSPKSGHDTVSWYQQALGQGPQFIFQYYEEEERQRGNFPDRFSGHQFPNYSSELNVNALLLGDSALYLCASSNTGTGLHEQYFGPGTRLTVT.

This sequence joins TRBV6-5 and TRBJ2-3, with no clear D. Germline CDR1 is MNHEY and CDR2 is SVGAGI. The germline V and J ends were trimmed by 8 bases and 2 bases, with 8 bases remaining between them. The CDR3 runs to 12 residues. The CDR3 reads CASSPNTDTQYF. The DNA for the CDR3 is TGTGCCAGCTCCCCCAACACAGATACGCAGTATTTT.

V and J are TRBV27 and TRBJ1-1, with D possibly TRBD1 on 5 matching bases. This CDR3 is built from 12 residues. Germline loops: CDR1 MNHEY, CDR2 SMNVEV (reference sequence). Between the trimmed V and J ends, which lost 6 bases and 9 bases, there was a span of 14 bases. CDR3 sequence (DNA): TGTGCCAGCAGCAGACCGGGGGTTCAAGCTTTCTTT. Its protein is CASSRPGVQAFF.

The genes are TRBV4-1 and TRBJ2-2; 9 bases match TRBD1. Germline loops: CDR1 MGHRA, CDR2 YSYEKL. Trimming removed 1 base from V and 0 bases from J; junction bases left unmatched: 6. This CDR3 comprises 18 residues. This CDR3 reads CASSQVGQGTPNTGELFF. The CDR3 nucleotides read TGCGCCAGCAGCCAAGTGGGACAGGGAACTCCGAACACCGGGGAGCTGTTTTTT.

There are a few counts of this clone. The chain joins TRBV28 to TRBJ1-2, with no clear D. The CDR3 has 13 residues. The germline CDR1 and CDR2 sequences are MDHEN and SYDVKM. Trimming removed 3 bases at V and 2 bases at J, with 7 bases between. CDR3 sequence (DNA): TGTGCCAGCAGTTTCGGGGAGAACTATGGCTACACCTTC. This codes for CASSFGENYGYTF.